These T cell receptor beta chains were read from a single sample in a study of T cells after yellow fever vaccination. One entry per CDR3 protein results from TCRdb running MiXCR on the 5' RACE reads. The sample carries a few hundred thousand distinct CDR3 sequences, 3.5% to 4.5% recorded once. The sequencing here drew on PBMCs, taken 15 days after the yellow fever booster vaccination. The receptors were sampled from a man aged 18 to 35 who received the YFV17D yellow fever vaccine. The CDR3 runs from the conserved cysteine through the conserved F or W. The order of the fields is J gene, V gene, D gene, clone size, CDR3 DNA, CDR3 protein. The D gene is left open where the match is weak. Not all rows give a size; the values are once, few, many and, for expanded clones, a class.

J gene: TRBJ2-7; V gene: TRBV5-1; D gene: NA; clone size: many; CDR3 DNA: TGCGCCAGCAGCCCGGAGGGGACAACCTTGGAGCAGTACTTC; CDR3 protein: CASSPEGTTLEQYF
J gene: TRBJ2-1; V gene: TRBV4-1; D gene: TRBD1; clone size: NA; CDR3 DNA: TGCGCCAGCAGCTCCGACAGGGGTCCCGATGAGCAGTTCTTC; CDR3 protein: CASSSDRGPDEQFF
J gene: TRBJ1-1; V gene: TRBV7-6; D gene: NA; clone size: few; CDR3 DNA: TGTGCCAGCAGCTTAGAGTGGGGTGGGACAACCAACACTGAAGCTTTCTTT; CDR3 protein: CASSLEWGGTTNTEAFF
J gene: TRBJ1-1; V gene: TRBV28; D gene: NA; clone size: NA; CDR3 DNA: TGTGCCAGCAGTTTAAGGGGGGCGAACGGAGCTTTCTTT; CDR3 protein: CASSLRGANGAFF
J gene: TRBJ2-4; V gene: TRBV4-1; D gene: NA; clone size: few; CDR3 DNA: TGCGCCAGCAGCTCAGAGAGGGGGGGCAAAAACATTCAGTACTTC; CDR3 protein: CASSSERGGKNIQYF
J gene: TRBJ2-1; V gene: TRBV5-6; D gene: TRBD2; clone size: many; CDR3 DNA: TGTGCCAGCAGCCTACTAGCGGGTGTCTACAATGAGCAGTTCTTC; CDR3 protein: CASSLLAGVYNEQFF
J gene: TRBJ2-1; V gene: TRBV4-1; D gene: TRBD2; clone size: NA; CDR3 DNA: TGCGCCAGCAGCCAAGCGAGCGGGGGAGTTTACAATGAGCAGTTCTTC; CDR3 protein: CASSQASGGVYNEQFF
J gene: TRBJ2-5; V gene: TRBV7-9; D gene: NA; clone size: NA; CDR3 DNA: TGTGCCAGCAGCTTATTGCAGCTCGAGGAGACCCAGTACTTC; CDR3 protein: CASSLLQLEETQYF
J gene: TRBJ2-3; V gene: TRBV27; D gene: NA; clone size: few; CDR3 DNA: TGTGCCAGCAGTCTATTGGAAGGCCACCGCACAGATACGCAGTATTTT; CDR3 protein: CASSLLEGHRTDTQYF
J gene: TRBJ2-1; V gene: TRBV5-6; D gene: NA; clone size: many; CDR3 DNA: TGTGCCAGCAGGGACGGGACGCCTTACAATGAGCAGTTCTTC; CDR3 protein: CASRDGTPYNEQFF
J gene: TRBJ1-4; V gene: TRBV5-1; D gene: NA; clone size: few; CDR3 DNA: TGCGCCAGCAGCTTGGTGACCCTTAATGAAAAACTGTTTTTT; CDR3 protein: CASSLVTLNEKLFF
J gene: TRBJ2-2; V gene: TRBV7-9; D gene: TRBD1; clone size: many; CDR3 DNA: TGTGCCAGCAGCCTCAGGACCAGACAGGGGAAGCTGTTTTTT; CDR3 protein: CASSLRTRQGKLFF
J gene: TRBJ1-1; V gene: TRBV6-2/TRBV6-3; D gene: TRBD1; clone size: NA; CDR3 DNA: TGTGCCAGCAGTTACAGGGGGACAGCTAACACTGAAGCTTTCTTT; CDR3 protein: CASSYRGTANTEAFF
J gene: TRBJ2-1; V gene: TRBV4-2; D gene: NA; clone size: few; CDR3 DNA: TGTGCCAGCAGCCAAGCGTCTGGACCGCGATCTGAGCAGTTCTTC; CDR3 protein: CASSQASGPRSEQFF
J gene: TRBJ2-7; V gene: TRBV20-1; D gene: NA; clone size: NA; CDR3 DNA: TGCAGTGCTAGAGACCCCTTTCCGCCCTACGAGCAGTACTTC; CDR3 protein: CSARDPFPPYEQYF
J gene: TRBJ1-1; V gene: TRBV6-5; D gene: NA; clone size: many; CDR3 DNA: TGTGCCAGCAGTTACTCGATGAACACTGAAGCTTTCTTT; CDR3 protein: CASSYSMNTEAFF
J gene: TRBJ2-7; V gene: TRBV6-5; D gene: NA; clone size: many; CDR3 DNA: TGTGCCAGCAGTTTACAGGCATCCCGCCTCTACGAGCAGTACTTC; CDR3 protein: CASSLQASRLYEQYF
J gene: TRBJ2-3; V gene: TRBV28; D gene: NA; clone size: many; CDR3 DNA: TGTGCCAGCAGTTTCCCGCTTTCTACTAGCACAGATACGCAGTATTTT; CDR3 protein: CASSFPLSTSTDTQYF
J gene: TRBJ2-2; V gene: TRBV24-1; D gene: NA; clone size: once; CDR3 DNA: TGTGCCACCAGTTCAACAGGGAACACCGGGGAGCTGTTTTTT; CDR3 protein: CATSSTGNTGELFF
J gene: TRBJ2-3; V gene: TRBV20-1; D gene: TRBD1; clone size: many; CDR3 DNA: TGCAGTGGCGGACAGGGCGGAGCAGATACGCAGTATTTT; CDR3 protein: CSGGQGGADTQYF
J gene: TRBJ2-1; V gene: TRBV5-1; D gene: TRBD1; clone size: NA; CDR3 DNA: TGCGCCAGCAGCTCGACAGGGGGGAACAATGAGCAGTTCTTC; CDR3 protein: CASSSTGGNNEQFF
J gene: TRBJ1-6; V gene: TRBV5-1; D gene: NA; clone size: many; CDR3 DNA: TGCGCCAGCAGCTTGGGGGCGGCTCTGGGAGGCTCCTATAATTCACCCCTCCACTTT; CDR3 protein: CASSLGAALGGSYNSPLHF
J gene: TRBJ2-3; V gene: TRBV4-3; D gene: NA; clone size: few; CDR3 DNA: TGCGCCAGCAGCAAACACAGAGATACGCAGTATTTT; CDR3 protein: CASSKHRDTQYF
J gene: TRBJ2-7; V gene: TRBV7-2; D gene: NA; clone size: many; CDR3 DNA: TGTGCCAGCAGCGTCCGGGACGGAAACTACGAGCAGTACTTC; CDR3 protein: CASSVRDGNYEQYF
J gene: TRBJ2-7; V gene: TRBV2; D gene: NA; clone size: many; CDR3 DNA: TGTGCCAGCAGTGGGACACCCACCTACGAGCAGTACTTC; CDR3 protein: CASSGTPTYEQYF
J gene: TRBJ1-6; V gene: TRBV4-2; D gene: TRBD1; clone size: many; CDR3 DNA: TGTGCCAGCAGCCACCCGACAGGGGGCTATAATTCACCCCTCCACTTT; CDR3 protein: CASSHPTGGYNSPLHF
J gene: TRBJ2-5; V gene: TRBV30; D gene: TRBD1; clone size: NA; CDR3 DNA: TGTGCCTGGAGTGTAGGACAGGGAGAGACCCAGTACTTC; CDR3 protein: CAWSVGQGETQYF
J gene: TRBJ1-1; V gene: TRBV21-1; D gene: NA; clone size: few; CDR3 DNA: TGTGCCAGCAGCAAAGGGATGACTGCCCCCGCTTTCTTT; CDR3 protein: CASSKGMTAPAFF
J gene: TRBJ2-5; V gene: TRBV12-3/TRBV12-4; D gene: NA; clone size: many; CDR3 DNA: TGTGCCAGCAGTTTACTGGCGGGGAAAGAGACCCAGTACTTC; CDR3 protein: CASSLLAGKETQYF
J gene: TRBJ2-3; V gene: TRBV5-1; D gene: TRBD1; clone size: many; CDR3 DNA: TGCGCCAGCACCGGACCAGGACAGGGAGATACGCAGTATTTT; CDR3 protein: CASTGPGQGDTQYF
J gene: TRBJ2-1; V gene: TRBV5-6; D gene: TRBD2; clone size: NA; CDR3 DNA: TGTGCCAGCAGCAGGACTAGCGGGGACACCTACAATGAGCAGTTCTTC; CDR3 protein: CASSRTSGDTYNEQFF
J gene: TRBJ1-5; V gene: TRBV4-1; D gene: NA; clone size: NA; CDR3 DNA: TGCGCCAGCAGCCCCGTAAGGGTCGGGGAGGGTCAGCCCCAGCATTTT; CDR3 protein: CASSPVRVGEGQPQHF
J gene: TRBJ2-1; V gene: TRBV9; D gene: TRBD2; clone size: many; CDR3 DNA: TGTGCCAGCAGCGTAGCCGGAGCGGGGGTACTGTTCTTC; CDR3 protein: CASSVAGAGVLFF